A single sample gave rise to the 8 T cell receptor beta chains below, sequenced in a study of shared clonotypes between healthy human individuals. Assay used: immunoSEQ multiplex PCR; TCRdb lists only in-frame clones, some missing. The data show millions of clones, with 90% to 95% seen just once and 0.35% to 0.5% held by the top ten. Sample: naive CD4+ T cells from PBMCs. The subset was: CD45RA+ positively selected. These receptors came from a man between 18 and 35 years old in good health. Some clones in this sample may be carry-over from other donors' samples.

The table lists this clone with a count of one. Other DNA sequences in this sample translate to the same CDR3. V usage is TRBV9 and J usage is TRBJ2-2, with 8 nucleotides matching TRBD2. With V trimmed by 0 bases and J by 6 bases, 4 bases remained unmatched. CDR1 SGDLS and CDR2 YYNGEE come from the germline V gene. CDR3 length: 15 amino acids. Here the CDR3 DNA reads TGTGCCAGCAGCGTAGGAACTAGCGGAGCCGGGGAGCTGTTTTTT. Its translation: CASSVGTSGAGELFF. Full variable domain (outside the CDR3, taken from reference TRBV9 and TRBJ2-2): DSGVTQTPKHLITATGQRVTLRCSPRSGDLSVYWYQQSLDQGLQFLIQYYNGEERAKGNILERFSAQQFPDLHSELNLSSLELGDSALYFCASSVGTSGAGELFFGEGSRLTVL.

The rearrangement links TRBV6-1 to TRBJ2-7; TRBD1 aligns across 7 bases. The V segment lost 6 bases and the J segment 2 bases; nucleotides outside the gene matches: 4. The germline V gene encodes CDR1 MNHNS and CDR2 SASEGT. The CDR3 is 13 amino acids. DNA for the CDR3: TGTGCCAGCAGCCTAACAGGGGCCTACGAGCAGTACTTC. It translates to CASSLTGAYEQYF.

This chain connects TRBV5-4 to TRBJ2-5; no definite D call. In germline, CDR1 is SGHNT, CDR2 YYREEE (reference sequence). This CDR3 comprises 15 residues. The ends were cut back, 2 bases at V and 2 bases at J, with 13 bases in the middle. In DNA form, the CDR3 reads TGTGCCAGCAGCTTCCGGGTGGCTTCGCAAGAGACCCAGTACTTC. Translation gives CASSFRVASQETQYF.

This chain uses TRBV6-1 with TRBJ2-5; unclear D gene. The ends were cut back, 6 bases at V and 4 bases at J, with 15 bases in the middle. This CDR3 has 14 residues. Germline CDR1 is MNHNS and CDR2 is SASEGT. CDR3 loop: CASSSGEVGETQYF. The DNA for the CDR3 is TGTGCCAGCAGCTCCGGAGAGGTCGGAGAGACCCAGTACTTC.

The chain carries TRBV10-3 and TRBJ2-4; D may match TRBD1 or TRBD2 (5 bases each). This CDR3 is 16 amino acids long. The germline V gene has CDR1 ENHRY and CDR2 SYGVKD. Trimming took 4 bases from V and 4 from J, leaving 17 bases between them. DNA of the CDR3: TGTGCCATCAGTGGAGGGACGGGGCATTTGAAAAACATTCAGTACTTC. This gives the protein CAISGGTGHLKNIQYF.

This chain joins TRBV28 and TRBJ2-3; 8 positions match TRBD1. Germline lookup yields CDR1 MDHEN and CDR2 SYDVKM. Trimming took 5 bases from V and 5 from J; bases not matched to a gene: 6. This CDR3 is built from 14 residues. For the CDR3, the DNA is TGTGCCAGCAGTACCAGGGGGCTTGAAGATACGCAGTATTTT. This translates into CASSTRGLEDTQYF.

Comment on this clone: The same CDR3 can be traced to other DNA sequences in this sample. CDR3: CASSPIAGVYNEQFF. In DNA, the CDR3 is TGCGCCAGCAGCCCAATAGCGGGGGTCTACAATGAGCAGTTCTTC. The chain joins TRBV5-1 to TRBJ2-1, with 9 bases aligning to TRBD2. CDR3 size: 15 residues. Germline values: CDR1 SGHRS, CDR2 YFSETQ. With 4 bases clipped from V and 3 bases from J, the junction kept 5 bases outside the gene matches. The whole variable domain, filled in from reference TRBV5-1 and TRBJ2-1, reads KAGVTQTPRYLIKTRGQQVTLSCSPISGHRSVSWYQQTPGQGLQFLFEYFSETQRNKGNFPGRFSGRQFSNSRSEMNVSTLELGDSALYLCASSPIAGVYNEQFFGPGTRLTVL.

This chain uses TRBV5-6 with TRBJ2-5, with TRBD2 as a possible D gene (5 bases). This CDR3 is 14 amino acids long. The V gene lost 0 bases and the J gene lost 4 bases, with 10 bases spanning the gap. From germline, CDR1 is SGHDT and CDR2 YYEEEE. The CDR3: CASSLDREGETQYF. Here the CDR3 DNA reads TGTGCCAGCAGCTTGGATCGGGAAGGAGAGACCCAGTACTTC.